This TCR beta chain was observed in a study of blood T cells in healthy people across ages (dated by TCRdb to the mid-2010s). Regarding the complete study: In model experiments, roughly one uniquely barcoded TCR beta cDNA molecule per two T cells was captured by template switching. To avoid experimental bias, donors of different ages were randomly spread across the sequencing lanes. Using the same blood draw, the study looked at two additional independent replicas of 1 million unique cDNA reads for two donors, one aged 18 to 30 and the other aged 80 or older. The study measured age-related changes in TCR beta repertoire diversity using deep sequencing normalized with unique cDNA molecular identifiers. Donors were grouped into four age groups: young (average roughly 17 years), middle-aged (under 40), aged (around 60) and long-lived (around 80). Overall study results and their limits: As age increased, observed TCR beta diversity per million T cells dropped in a roughly linear way, and a significant reduction was already evident by age 40. Because profiling used bulk unsorted PBMCs, naive and antigen-experienced compartments could not be compared conclusively. Estimates of total diversity based on one million sequenced T cells were regarded as lower bounds and as underestimates. Donor CMV infection status was unknown, potentially confounding age-related changes in expanded clonotypes. Compared with the aged group, the long-lived group had more naive CD4+ T cells, fewer expanded clones and increased TCR diversity, a pattern suggesting age selection. A strong correlation was found between observed TCR beta diversity and the percentage of naive T cells measured by flow cytometry.

CDR1 SGHVS and CDR2 FQNEAQ were looked up in the germline V gene. The CDR3 sequence holds 15 residues, the cysteine and phenylalanine included. Only CDR3 DNA is held: 45 bases, read in frame from base 1. V is shortened by 3 bases, J by 0 bases, and the region joining them spans 11 bases. To prepare the library, 5' RACE was applied. TCRdb records Illumina HiSeq 2500 as the sequencer. The second PCR ran for about 7 to 11 cycles and used a J-beta primer mix along with a sample-barcoded 5' primer. A unique molecular identifier was introduced onto each TCR beta cDNA molecule by a template-switch 5' adaptor carrying 12 random nucleotides. At least 3 million CDR3-containing paired-end reads were obtained from each sample. First-strand cDNA synthesis was performed from all RNA using the Mint cDNA synthesis kit, with priming by a TRBC-specific oligonucleotide. All cDNA was treated with uracil-DNA glycosylase and then went through a first 18-cycle PCR with the universal primers M1SS and BC2_uni_R. Concerning the study's data processing: Each sample was normalized by randomly selecting 1 million high-quality reads, each carrying a distinct molecular identifier. Instead of being binned into consensus sequences, reads with shared molecular identifiers were discarded. MiTCR, set to a Q25 quality threshold and the strictest error-elimination algorithm, was used for CDR3 identification, clonotype clustering and error correction. A nonparametric unseen species model with Euler transformation was used to estimate a lower bound on total TCR beta diversity. TCRdb took the public reads, trimmed them with fastp at Q25, ran MiXCR for clone calling and kept in-frame beta chains. Each CDR3 protein gets just one entry, which takes the most common genes and DNA from the rows behind it. The V and J calls reflect TCRdb's pipeline rather than the authors' work. The sample yields about 580,000 distinct CDR3 sequences; around 48% were counted once. 20% to 25% of the sample comes from the top ten.

Systemically healthy Caucasian individuals from Russia, approximately 39 in total and aged about 6 to 95 years, were included as donors. Around 10 milliliters of peripheral blood were drawn from each donor into EDTA-treated Vacutainer tubes. Ficoll-Paque density-gradient centrifugation was used to isolate PBMCs, with at least 6 million obtained per sample. Total RNA, at least 6 micrograms per sample, was extracted from PBMCs with Trizol reagent. The percentages of naive CD45RAhigh/CD27high T cells were determined by flow cytometry on a PBMC aliquot from every donor. The sample holds a few counts of this clonotype. This receptor's antigen is unknown. No qualities accompany the bases; no much larger clone lies one base away.

The receptor was derived from a man older than 75 in good health. Sample: blood. Recombination linked TRBV7-8 to TRBJ1-2; no D segment can be confidently identified. The CDR3 protein is CASSFSGFPNYGYTF. The bases are TGTGCCAGCAGCTTCAGTGGCTTCCCTAACTATGGCTACACCTTC.